The source of this TCR beta chain is a study of cytomegalovirus exposure and HLA in healthy donors. In the study overall: An early release of data contained around 80 million unique TCRs, which came from HLA-typed donors.

The study ran its PCR with 60 Vbeta and 13 Jbeta primers. The table came from immunoSEQ multiplex PCR; TCRdb's copy has only in-frame clones and leaves some out. Of roughly 130,000 clones in the sample, about 73% were seen once. Sequencing was performed on PBMCs. The sequence came from a woman aged 40 to 50 in good health and CMV-seropositive.

Written as DNA, the CDR3 is TGTGCCTGGAGGCGCTCTGGGGCGAATGAGCAGTTCTTC. This gives the protein CAWRRSGANEQFF. The rearrangement links TRBV30 to TRBJ2-1; tentative D call: TRBD1 (5 bases). Germline CDR1 GTSNPN, CDR2 SVGIG (reference sequence). The V and J ends lost 3 bases and 7 bases respectively, with 13 bases between them. The length of the CDR3 is 13 residues. The variable domain in full, completed from reference TRBV30 and TRBJ2-1, reads SQTIHQWPATLVQPVGSPLSLECTVEGTSNPNLYWYRQAAGRGLQLLFYSVGIGQISSEVPQNLSASRPQDRQFILSSKKLLLSDSGFYLCAWRRSGANEQFFGPGTRLTVL.